This T cell receptor (beta chain) was obtained from a study of blood T cell repertoires in COVID-19. About the study: Donors in the United States, Italy and Spain gave samples during acute or convalescent COVID-19. T cells, B-cell-depleted T cells, or PBMCs provided the cDNA or gDNA that served as material.

Original methodology: Estimation of nucleated cell counts was performed using reference gene primer amplification. Here immunoSEQ multiplex PCR was the method, and the copy in TCRdb shows in-frame clones only, minus some. V and J calls plus clone size are reproduced from that table; the DNA served to infer D and trimming. The data show some 100,000 clones, about four fifths seen once. V lost 0 bases and J lost 6, with 12 bases in between. This CDR3 spans 14 amino acids. Germline loops: CDR1 LGHNA, CDR2 YSLEER. The sequence was obtained from a human donor in a cohort sampled during active COVID-19. Sequenced sample: peripheral blood. V is TRBV4-3 and J is TRBJ2-7, with TRBD2 as a possible D gene (5 bases). This CDR3 is CASSQDGGLSEQYF. DNA of the CDR3: TGCGCCAGCAGCCAAGACGGAGGTTTGAGCGAGCAGTACTTC.